Sequencing of this T cell receptor beta chain was carried out in a study of control samples from healthy donors and cancer patients. Clones were sequenced by immunoSEQ multiplex PCR, and TCRdb holds only the in-frame ones, with some missing. The table shows about 170,000 clones, with approximately 86% occurring only once. What was sequenced was blood. The receptor comes from a woman aged 30 to 39 in good health.

This CDR3 is CASRRGLGDGELFF. CDR3 bases: TGCGCCAGCAGGCGGGGACTAGGAGACGGGGAGCTGTTTTTT. This chain uses TRBV10-1 with TRBJ2-2; 8 positions match TRBD2. The CDR3 loop spans 14 amino acids. Trimming took 6 bases from V and 7 from J; bases not matched to a gene: 7. The germline CDR1 and CDR2 sequences are WNHNN and SYGVQD (reference sequence).